This T cell receptor (beta chain) was obtained from a study of CD8+ T cells in alopecia areata. After isolation, RNA underwent reverse transcription to generate cDNA as the sequencing template. Profiled with immunoSEQ multiplex PCR; TCRdb holds only in-frame clones, not every one. Of hundreds of thousands of clones detected, 57% appear once; the ten largest clones hold around 0.46%. As for this clone: Its antigen is unknown.

Overall study findings and caveats: Among patients, TCR sharing was less clear than in mice, a difference possibly due in part to HLA diversity in the patient population. Scalp sample data also include resident alphabeta T cells from normal skin.

Unmatched junction bases numbered 8, after V lost 0 bases and J lost 5 bases. CDR1 MNHEY and CDR2 SVGAGI come from the germline V gene. There are 16 residues in the CDR3. Specimens obtained from alopecia areata patients comprised lesional scalp punch biopsies and peripheral blood. The specimen comprised CD4+ T cells sorted from blood, sampled at week 0. The receptor comes from a human donor with alopecia areata. The chain recombines TRBV6-5 with TRBJ1-2; 8 positions match TRBD1. The CDR3: CASSYSKGTGGYGYTF. CDR3 coding DNA: TGTGCCAGCAGTTACTCGAAAGGGACAGGAGGATATGGCTACACCTTC.